The 2 T cell receptor beta chains below all came from one sample that was sequenced in a study of T cells in tuberculosis. The repertoire was sequenced with immunoSEQ multiplex PCR; TCRdb's copy has only in-frame clones and lacks some. This table holds under 40,000 clones, 80% to 95% found once. Sequencing used PBMCs. Receptors originate from a donor between 10 and 35 years old with latent tuberculosis or without tuberculosis infection.

The sample holds one count of this clone. The chain has TRBV19 and TRBJ1-2, with D uncertain. V was shortened by 7 bases and J by 8 bases, with 20 bases between the two germline ends. CDR1 LNHDA and CDR2 SQIVND come from the germline V gene (reference sequence). The CDR3 runs to 14 residues. CDR3 bases: TGTGCCAGTACCGCTGGGCCGATTGTAGCGGGCTACACCTTC. Its translation: CASTAGPIVAGYTF.

This clone has a single count. The CDR3 loop reads CASSRNGQGLTEAFF. The CDR3 nucleotides are TGTGCCAGCAGCCGAAATGGACAGGGGTTGACTGAAGCTTTCTTT. The rearrangement links TRBV7-3 to TRBJ1-1; the match to TRBD1 covers 9 bases. Losses at the gene ends were 5 bases for V and 5 bases for J; bases not matched to a gene: 9. The CDR3 contains 15 residues. Germline loops: CDR1 SGHTA, CDR2 FQGTGA.